This T cell receptor (beta chain) was retrieved from a study of T-cell memory formation after mild COVID-19. Study details: Clusters were largely donor specific. Study results and caveats: Later expanders leaned CD4+, whereas clones that contracted between day 15 and 85 were balanced CD4/CD8. Prior to infection, memory already included some responding clones, suggesting cross-reactive memory joined. Second-wave clones reaching peak frequency on day 37 lacked confirmed SARS-CoV-2 specificity.

The germline CDR1 and CDR2 sequences are MGHDK and SYGVNS. Germline trimming cut 6 bases from V and 3 bases from J; bases unmatched to any gene: 9. This CDR3 contains 18 residues. For this clonotype: Its antigen is unknown.

Each CDR3 protein is one row after TCRdb ran MiXCR on the 5' RACE reads. The sample includes hundreds of thousands of distinct CDR3 sequences, around a sixth of them seen just once. The specimen sequenced was PBMCs or a T cell subset sorted from them (not recorded which). The chain employs TRBV25-1 and TRBJ2-2; 14 nucleotides line up with TRBD2. This TCR came from an adult woman who had mild COVID-19 (a few samples of this study predate the infection). Cell type and time point are not known. The CDR3 DNA is TGTGCCAGCAGACAGGGACTAGCGGGAGTCGGTGACACCGGGGAGCTGTTTTTT. Translated, it gives CASRQGLAGVGDTGELFF.